Each of the 21 T cell receptor beta chains below was sequenced from the same sample in a study of response to subunit inactivated influenza vaccine. A single record per CDR3 protein comes from TCRdb applying MiXCR to the RT-PCR reads. The data contain approximately 700,000 distinct CDR3 sequences, 15% to 17% of them singletons. The specimen comprised PBMCs from blood, sampled 11 to 12 days after vaccination. These receptors all come from a man aged 45-65 years who received an inactivated influenza vaccine.

The chain couples TRBV20-1 to TRBJ2-4; 12 bases line up with TRBD1. Per the germline V gene, CDR1 is DFQATT and CDR2 is SNEGSKA (reference sequence). The CDR3 consists of 13 residues. V lost 5 bases and J lost 6; bases outside the gene matches: 2. The CDR3 coding sequence is TGCAGTGCTTGGGGACAGGGGGCAAACATTCAGTACTTC. It is translated as CSAWGQGANIQYF.

The J gene is TRBJ2-7, the V gene TRBV7-8; D is ambiguous. This CDR3 region has 13 residues. CDR1 is SGHVS, CDR2 FQNEAQ, per germline. Trimming took 2 bases from V and 3 from J, leaving 8 bases between them. The CDR3 DNA reads as TGTGCCAGCAGCTTACGGTTAGGCTACGAGCAGTACTTC. Protein product: CASSLRLGYEQYF.

This clonotype was detected many times. The chain recombines TRBV5-1 with TRBJ1-1, with 8 bases lining up with TRBD1. This CDR3 comprises 14 residues. Germline CDR1 reads SGHRS; CDR2 reads YFSETQ. V lost 3 bases and J lost 3; bases outside the gene matches: 4. CDR3 in DNA: TGCGCCAGCAGCTCGGGACAGGTTTACACTGAAGCTTTCTTT. It yields the protein CASSSGQVYTEAFF.

This sequence joins TRBV12-3 or TRBV12-4 and TRBJ2-7; D not resolved. V dropped 5 bases and J dropped 3 bases, with 14 bases sitting between them. CDR3 length: 14 residues. CDR3 bases: TGTGCCAGCAGTCCGGGCCGAGGCCTCTACGAGCAGTACTTC. It translates to CASSPGRGLYEQYF.

The sample holds many counts of this clonotype. The CDR3 region has the DNA TGTGCCAGCAGCTTGGGACAGGGGTACATTCAGTACTTC. Protein sequence: CASSLGQGYIQYF. J is TRBJ2-4 and V is TRBV6-5; 10 bases map to TRBD1. Germline V gene sequence: CDR1 MNHEY, CDR2 SVGAGI. The CDR3 sequence is 13 residues long. With V trimmed by 6 bases and J by 8 bases, 4 bases remained unmatched.

This clonotype has a handful of counts. J is TRBJ1-2 and V is TRBV24-1; D unclear. The CDR3 runs 13 residues. CDR1 is KGHDR and CDR2 is SFDVKD in the germline V gene. V shed 3 bases and J shed 4 bases, with 8 bases lying between them. The CDR3 coding sequence is TGTGCCACCAGTGATGCGAAGTTCTATGGCTACACCTTC. It yields the protein CATSDAKFYGYTF.

This chain joins TRBV2 and TRBJ2-7, with a possible D match to TRBD1 (6 bases). The CDR3 runs 12 residues. Looked up from germline, CDR1 is SNHLY and CDR2 is FYNNEI. The ends were cut back, 7 bases at V and 6 bases at J, with 13 bases in the middle. CDR3 in amino acids: CASTLYRVEQYF. The CDR3 DNA reads as TGTGCCAGCACTTTGTACAGGGTCGAGCAGTACTTC.

CDR3 loop: CSVRQGEETQYF. The CDR3 nucleotides are TGCAGTGTTCGCCAGGGTGAGGAGACCCAGTACTTC. The chain is built from TRBV20-1 and TRBJ2-5; D is possibly TRBD1 (5 bases). This CDR3 is built from 12 residues. Germline assignment: CDR1 DFQATT and CDR2 SNEGSKA (reference sequence). V was pared by 7 bases and J by 5 bases, with 14 bases between.

The chain employs TRBV9 and TRBJ2-5, with D uncertain. This CDR3 spans 13 amino acids. Germline assignment: CDR1 SGDLS and CDR2 YYNGEE. V was clipped by 4 bases and J by 1 base, with 8 bases between them. This CDR3 is CASSRRPQETQYF. The DNA for the CDR3 is TGTGCCAGCAGCAGGAGACCCCAAGAGACCCAGTACTTC.

This clonotype was counted a few times. One end of the junction is discordant with germline, which a read error may explain. The genes are TRBV20-1 and TRBJ2-1; 7 positions match TRBD2. CDR3 size: 14 residues. Per germline, CDR1 DFQATT and CDR2 SNEGSKA (reference sequence). CDR3: CCAISGTFPNEQFF. The CDR3 DNA is TGCTGTGCTATCAGCGGGACCTTCCCCAATGAGCAGTTCTTC.

The V gene is TRBV2, the J gene TRBJ2-2; unclear D gene. V was trimmed by 6 bases and J by 7 bases, leaving 6 bases between them. The CDR3 covers 11 residues. CDR1 is SNHLY, CDR2 FYNNEI, per germline. The CDR3 reads CASRKDGELFF. The CDR3 bases are TGTGCCAGCAGAAAGGACGGGGAGCTGTTTTTT.

The sample holds many counts of this clonotype. The rearrangement joins TRBV29-1 to TRBJ1-1; 8 bases match TRBD1. The CDR3 covers 12 residues. Trimming cost V 4 bases and J 4 bases; bases outside gene matches: 2. The germline CDR1 and CDR2 sequences are SQVTM and ANQGSEA. CDR3 region: CSVVTGGTEAFF. The CDR3 DNA reads TGCAGCGTTGTAACAGGGGGCACTGAAGCTTTCTTT. Full variable domain (outside the CDR3, taken from reference TRBV29-1 and TRBJ1-1): SAVISQKPSRDICQRGTSLTIQCQVDSQVTMMFWYRQQPGQSLTLIATANQGSEATYESGFVIDKFPISRPNLTFSTLTVSNMSPEDSSIYLCSVVTGGTEAFFGQGTRLTVV.

This rearrangement joins TRBV20-1 to TRBJ1-1, with D possibly being TRBD1 (6 bases). Germline V CDR1 and CDR2: DFQATT, SNEGSKA (reference sequence). The ends were cut back, 3 bases at V and 6 bases at J, with 11 bases in the middle. This CDR3 has 12 amino acids. CDR3 in DNA: TGCAGTGCTAGCAGGGGTTCAGCTGAAGCTTTCTTT. Translation gives CSASRGSAEAFF.

The J gene is TRBJ2-1, the V gene TRBV12-3 or TRBV12-4, with D tentatively TRBD2 (5 bases). Trimming removed 5 bases at V and 0 bases at J, with 14 bases between. The CDR3 runs to 16 residues. The CDR3 coding sequence is TGTGCCAGCAGTCCCCAGACGGGGAGCTCCTACAATGAGCAGTTCTTC. It encodes CASSPQTGSSYNEQFF.

This chain uses TRBV4-2 with TRBJ2-7; 9 bases match TRBD2. This CDR3 spans 15 amino acids. Trimming cost V 3 bases and J 4 bases; bases outside gene matches: 7. The germline CDR1 and CDR2 sequences are LGHNA and YNFKEQ. CDR3 loop: CASSQSGGRFYEQYF. The CDR3 DNA is TGTGCCAGCAGCCAGAGCGGGGGGCGCTTTTACGAGCAGTACTTC.

The V gene is TRBV27, the J gene TRBJ2-3; 11 bases are a match to TRBD2. Unmatched junction bases numbered 4, after V lost 2 bases and J lost 0 bases. This CDR3 has 17 residues. Looked up from germline, CDR1 is MNHEY and CDR2 is SMNVEV (reference sequence). CDR3 in DNA: TGTGCCAGCAGTTTACTCGTAGCGGGAGGGAGCACAGATACGCAGTATTTT. It specifies CASSLLVAGGSTDTQYF.

A few counts support this clonotype. The genes are TRBV12-3 or TRBV12-4 and TRBJ2-5, with 7 bases lining up with TRBD1. The CDR3 length is 15 residues. J gave up 0 bases and V 6 bases, and 7 bases lay outside the gene matches. The CDR3 loop reads CASRGTGTDQETQYF. CDR3 DNA sequence: TGTGCCAGCAGGGGGACGGGGACAGACCAAGAGACCCAGTACTTC.

In its sample, this clonotype was seen a few times. V usage is TRBV2 and J usage is TRBJ2-1; D call uncertain. The V end lost 1 base, the J end lost 6 bases, and 10 bases lay between the germline ends. CDR3 size: 14 residues. Per germline, CDR1 SNHLY and CDR2 FYNNEI. CDR3 DNA: TGTGCCAGCAGTGAAGAGAGGACGTCCAATGAGCAGTTCTTC. Protein sequence: CASSEERTSNEQFF.

In this sample, this clonotype turned up many times. The chain has TRBV5-1 and TRBJ2-4, with a weak D call TRBD2 (6 bases). The germline V gene has CDR1 SGHRS and CDR2 YFSETQ. This CDR3 region has 13 residues. V lost 4 bases, J lost 3 bases, and 8 bases lay in between. The DNA of the CDR3 is TGCGCCAGCAGCACCGGGAGCAAAAACATTCAGTACTTC. Protein sequence: CASSTGSKNIQYF.

This clonotype was seen only a few times. The gene calls are TRBV20-1 and TRBJ1-4; 11 bases align to TRBD1. Germline V gene sequence: CDR1 DFQATT, CDR2 SNEGSKA (reference sequence). The CDR3 is 15 amino acids. Unmatched junction bases numbered 6, after V lost 1 base and J lost 8 bases. CDR3 residues: CSARGTGGGREKLFF. The CDR3, as DNA: TGCAGTGCTAGAGGGACAGGGGGCGGACGGGAAAAACTGTTTTTT.

Only one count was recorded for this clonotype. The J gene is TRBJ1-1, the V gene TRBV12-3 or TRBV12-4; D not resolved. The CDR3 is 13 residues long. With 7 bases removed from V and 6 bases from J, the gap between germline ends came to 15 bases. CDR3 sequence: CASTWGGSPEAFF. In nucleotides, the CDR3 is TGTGCCAGCACCTGGGGTGGATCTCCTGAAGCTTTCTTT.